The clone carrying this T cell receptor beta chain was found a few times. The antigen remains undetermined. This entry belongs to a study of T cells after yellow fever vaccination. Study information: When fractions had low cell numbers, they were prepared with SMART-Seq v4 Ultra Low Input.

Broader study findings: Though it reached lower strength, the secondary response hit its peak faster, day 5 versus 15. Clones that expanded after primary vaccination mostly reappeared after the booster (around 96% CD4, approximately 87% CD8).

They built TCR cDNA with 5'RACE template switching, a step that put in a universal primer site and UMIs. TCRdb passed the 5' RACE reads through MiXCR, listing each CDR3 protein once. The sample lists just under 600,000 distinct CDR3 sequences; roughly 14% were seen once. J lost 2 bases, V lost 1 base, and 5 bases had no gene match. CDR1 is LGHNA, CDR2 YSLEER, per germline. CDR3 length equals 15 residues. The chain links TRBV4-3 to TRBJ2-7, with 7 bases identical to TRBD1. The sequence derives from a man aged 25 to 40 who received the YFV17D yellow fever vaccine. Material: PBMCs, obtained on the day of the yellow fever booster vaccination. In nucleotides, the CDR3 is TGCGCCAGCAGCCAAGGGACGACAGGGACCTACGAGCAGTACTTC. This codes for CASSQGTTGTYEQYF.